This T cell receptor beta chain was recorded in a study of Graves' ophthalmopathy and Graves' hyperthyroidism (dated by TCRdb to 2017 to 2018). The study in broad terms: Peripheral blood was collected at initial diagnosis, before any treatment. The study used signatures of the TCR beta repertoire to tell Graves' ophthalmopathy apart from Graves' hyperthyroidism and to predict which patients would progress to ophthalmopathy. In total, 135 blood samples were TCR-sequenced: some 40 ophthalmopathy, roughly 80 hyperthyroidism and around 17 hyperthyroidism-to-ophthalmopathy patients. A discovery set of more than 90 patients (43 ophthalmopathy, about 58 stable hyperthyroidism) was enrolled to explore V-J signatures distinguishing ophthalmopathy from hyperthyroidism. The independent validation cohort included some 19 hyperthyroidism patients plus 17 patients who later progressed from hyperthyroidism to ophthalmopathy. T-cell repertoires of thyroid tissue and blood were compared in five or six hyperthyroidism patients. Following sample collection, hyperthyroidism patients were given methimazole at a starting dose of 30 mg daily, and ophthalmopathy patients were given high-dose intravenous methylprednisolone. For training and testing, the 100 or so patients in the discovery cohort were randomly divided in a 7:3 ratio. General study outcomes and caveats: In validation, the model predicted ophthalmopathy progression with more than 70% sensitivity and 72% to 80% specificity; roughly eleven predicted patients were CT-confirmed with GO in a median of about 7.1 months. Sample size was not predetermined statistically, and investigators were not blinded to group allocation. In cross-validation, the 13-signature model distinguished ophthalmopathy from stable hyperthyroidism with just over 85% sensitivity and around 81% specificity, and in the test set the corresponding values were approximately 80% and 75%. Most expanded thyroid clonotypes with frequency above 0.001 were also detected in blood, suggesting blood repertoires may reflect the thyroid immune response.

The CDR3 covers 12 residues, taking in both the cysteine and the phenylalanine. The sequence is cut down to CDR3 DNA, 36 bases in frame from base 1. Sequences MNHEY (CDR1) and SMNVEV (CDR2) are obtained from the germline V gene (reference sequence). Trimming leaves V shorter by 8 bases and J shorter by 7 bases, with the junction holding 7 bases beyond the gene matches. The ophthalmopathy patients had moderately to severely active disease, with a Clinical Activity Score of 3 or higher, a NOSPECS grade of 4 or higher, and a disease duration of less than 3 months. Patients were excluded if they had other autoimmune diseases, uncontrolled infections, pregnancy or lactation. Diagnosis relied on clinical symptoms, serum thyroxine, TRAb, thyroid ultrasound and orbital computed tomography. Ficoll-Paque density gradient centrifugation was used to isolate PBMCs from around 10 ml of fresh peripheral blood. Total RNA was extracted with Trizol reagent and quality-checked on an Agilent 2100 Bioanalyzer.

For repertoire sequencing, the TCR beta CDR3 regions were amplified from RNA transcripts. A first-round RT-PCR used HTBI primers with the Qiagen OneStep RT-PCR kit, followed by a second-round multiplex PCR, size selection and purification. Sequencing of the libraries was carried out on an Illumina HiSeq2000 in paired-end mode with 100 bp reads. In the original analysis: SOAPnuke was used for read processing, and reads with adapters, uncalled bases, a mean Phred below 15, or no exact constant-primer or identifier match were discarded. COPE v1.2.5 was used to merge high-quality paired reads. Unique nucleotide sequences were defined as clonotypes and aligned to IMGT TRB V, D and J references using MiTCR v1.1. Analysis was restricted to V-J combinations with a frequency above 0.0001, which covered about 99% of repertoires. For each V-J combination, a TCR clonal expansion and chaos score was defined as the ratio of F50 clonal expansion to chaos observed in the TCRdist matrix. Welch's t-statistics and random forest were used to reduce the features to 10 to 15 V-J combinations, which were then used as input to a naive Bayes classifier. The Morisita-Horn index was used to measure how similar the thyroid and blood repertoires were. TCRdb reanalyzed the raw reads on its own, using fastp at Q25 for trimming and MiXCR for clone calling, and kept in-frame beta chains. Records with the same CDR3 protein are collapsed into one entry carrying the most frequent genes and DNA. TCRdb, not the original authors, processed these V and J calls. The sample data list under 250,000 distinct CDR3 sequences, and about a fifth of these were observed just once. The ten largest clones capture 43% of the sample.

The table lists this clonotype with many counts. It has no known antigen specificity. No qualities accompany the bases; no much larger clone lies one base away. This receptor was identified in a woman in her forties or fifties with Graves' ophthalmopathy. Donor details come from another sample of the same person, matched by shared clones. Material: peripheral blood. This chain joins TRBV27 to TRBJ2-5; the central 7 bases match TRBD2. The encoded CDR3 is CASPNGGGTQYF. The DNA sequence reads TGTGCCAGCCCCAACGGCGGGGGGACCCAGTACTTC.